Listed here are 31 T cell receptor beta chains from one sample, sequenced in a study of kidney transplant recipient with SARS-CoV-2 infection. Each CDR3 protein gets one entry after TCRdb re-called the reads with MiXCR. The table records 200,000 to 300,000 distinct CDR3 sequences, more than 25% of them present only once. The sample here was a blood sample, taken at baseline and on day 111 from a kidney transplant recipient. The receptors here all came from a male patient aged 25 to 39 who had COVID-19 and was a kidney transplant recipient. Some T cells may originate from the graft donor.

This clonotype occurred many times. This rearrangement joins TRBV7-9 to TRBJ2-1; TRBD2 matches 11 bases. The CDR3 length is 16 residues. Germline V gives CDR1 SEHNR, CDR2 FQNEAQ (reference sequence). The ends lost 5 bases at V and 7 bases at J; junction bases unmatched: 10. CDR3 coding DNA: TGTGCCAGCAGCCCAACTAGCGGGAGAATAGTTAATGAGCAGTTCTTC. Translation gives CASSPTSGRIVNEQFF. The whole variable domain, remainder taken from reference TRBV7-9 and TRBJ2-1, is DTGVSQNPRHKITKRGQNVTFRCDPISEHNRLYWYRQTLGQGPEFLTYFQNEAQLEKSRLLSDRFSAERPKGSFSTLEIQRTEQGDSAMYLCASSPTSGRIVNEQFFGPGTRLTVL.

This clonotype was found many times. The chain combines TRBV5-1 with TRBJ1-5; D remains ambiguous. V dropped 0 bases and J dropped 0 bases, with 7 bases sitting between them. Germline values: CDR1 SGHRS, CDR2 YFSETQ. The CDR3 is 15 residues long. The CDR3: CASSLGDSSNQPQHF. In DNA, the CDR3 is TGCGCCAGCAGCTTGGGAGACTCTAGCAATCAGCCCCAGCATTTT.

This clonotype was recorded many times. The gene calls are TRBV28 and TRBJ1-6; 8 bases line up with TRBD1. Germline V lookup: CDR1 MDHEN, CDR2 SYDVKM. V lost 7 bases, J lost 7 bases, and 18 bases stayed unmatched. The CDR3 is 18 residues long. The CDR3 protein is CASTHPRTWTGSNSPLHF. In DNA, the CDR3 is TGTGCCAGCACTCACCCCAGGACCTGGACAGGGTCAAATTCACCCCTCCACTTT.

A remark on this clonotype: A much larger clone sits a single nucleotide away, making a read error possible. The V call is TRBV24-1, the J call TRBJ1-2; D unclear. Trimming removed 8 bases from V and 4 bases from J, with 25 bases in between. Germline loops: CDR1 KGHDR, CDR2 SFDVKD. CDR3 size: 17 residues. The CDR3 region is CATNRTSSTRKTYGYTF. The CDR3 DNA sequence: TGTGCCACCAATAGAACGAGTAGTACCAGAAAGACCTATGGCTACACCTTC.

This clonotype has a count of ten or more. This sequence joins TRBV20-1 and TRBJ1-5, with a weak D call TRBD1 (6 bases). This CDR3 region has 13 residues. Germline V gene lookup returns CDR1 DFQATT and CDR2 SNEGSKA (reference sequence). V lost 4 bases to trimming and J lost 4 bases, with 11 bases between them. CDR3 bases: TGCAGTGCTATTTCAGGGGCGAATCAGCCCCAGCATTTT. The encoded protein is CSAISGANQPQHF.

Turning to this clonotype: Since a much larger clone is just one base distant, this may be a read error. The V gene is TRBV6-9, the J gene TRBJ1-2, with no clear D. Germline V gene lookup returns CDR1 MNHGY and CDR2 SVAAGI. The CDR3 totals 17 residues. Trimming left V 5 bases short and J 6 bases short, with 25 bases between. CDR3 DNA sequence: TGTGCCAGCAGTCTCAGATGGCCTTACGGAAAGACCCATGGCTACACCTTC. The encoded protein is CASSLRWPYGKTHGYTF.

There are many counts of this clonotype. The chain carries TRBV5-1 and TRBJ2-5; no clear D gene. CDR1 SGHRS and CDR2 YFSETQ come from the germline V gene. The CDR3 loop spans 16 amino acids. Between the trimmed V and J ends, which lost 0 bases and 1 base, there was a span of 13 bases. CDR3 in amino acids: CASSLEPSLVQETQYF. Here the CDR3 DNA reads TGCGCCAGCAGCTTGGAACCCAGCCTCGTCCAAGAGACCCAGTACTTC.

With regard to this clonotype: A much larger clone is a single base away; this may be a read error. The chain uses TRBV6-1 and TRBJ2-4, with 7 bases matching TRBD2. This CDR3 contains 14 residues. Germline CDR1 is MNHNS and CDR2 is SASEGT. CDR3 in amino acids: CATRPGAGKNIQHF. The CDR3 nucleotides are TGTGCCACCCGGCCGGGAGCGGGGAAAAACATTCAGCACTTC.

With respect to this clonotype: Without the conserved terminal phenylalanine or tryptophan, this CDR3 likely stems from a read error. CDR3 coding DNA: TGTGCCAGCAGTAATATCGCGCCTTACGGAAAGACCTATGGCTACACCCTC. This gives the protein CASSNIAPYGKTYGYTL. The gene calls are TRBV6-9 and TRBJ1-2; D is ambiguous. The ends were cut back, 5 bases at V and 4 bases at J, with 23 bases in the middle. The CDR3 loop spans 17 amino acids. Germline V lookup: CDR1 MNHGY, CDR2 SVAAGI.

This clonotype has ten or more counts. The chain recombines TRBV24-1 with TRBJ2-2; 10 bases are a match to TRBD1. The germline V gene encodes CDR1 KGHDR and CDR2 SFDVKD. This CDR3 is built from 15 residues. The V gene end was trimmed by 7 bases and the J gene end by 6 bases; junction bases not matched to a gene: 7. Here the CDR3 DNA reads TGTGCCACCAGGACCGGGACAGGGGAATCCGGGGAGCTGTTTTTT. It codes for CATRTGTGESGELFF.

This clonotype was counted at least ten times. V gene TRBV4-1 combines with J gene TRBJ1-1; D remains ambiguous. This CDR3 region has 12 residues. Trimming took 5 bases from V and 8 from J, leaving 12 bases between them. Germline loops: CDR1 MGHRA, CDR2 YSYEKL. The CDR3 region has the DNA TGCGCCAGCAGCTCGGAGCGGCTAGAAGCTTTCTTT. Its translation: CASSSERLEAFF.

In this sample, this clonotype turned up many times. The chain employs TRBV5-1 and TRBJ2-5; 7 bases line up with TRBD2. In germline, CDR1 is SGHRS, CDR2 YFSETQ. Trimming took 1 base from V and 7 from J; bases not matched to a gene: 10. This CDR3 has 15 amino acids. The CDR3 DNA reads TGCGCCAGCAGCTTGAACCCTAGCGGTGCCTCGACCCAGTACTTC. Its translation is CASSLNPSGASTQYF.

This clonotype showed up just a few times. One end of the junction does not line up with germline, which may come from a read error. The CDR3: CASTLGDRAHTGELFF. CDR3 coding DNA: TGCGCCAGCACCTTGGGCGACAGGGCCCACACCGGGGAGCTGTTTTTT. The chain has TRBV5-1 and TRBJ2-2; TRBD1 aligns across 7 bases. CDR3 length: 16 amino acids. Germline CDR1 and CDR2: SGHRS and YFSETQ.

This clonotype came up many times. This rearrangement joins TRBV5-1 to TRBJ2-7; 8 bases match TRBD2. V gave up 7 bases and J gave up 3 bases; unmatched junction bases: 6. The germline V gene encodes CDR1 SGHRS and CDR2 YFSETQ. This CDR3 has 13 amino acids. CDR3 DNA sequence: TGCGCCAGCTCACTAGCGGATCGCTACGAGCAGTACTTC. It yields the protein CASSLADRYEQYF.

Worth noting for this clonotype: Since a much larger clone is just one base distant, this may be a read error. The rearrangement uses TRBV5-8 and TRBJ1-3; D unclear. Germline V gives CDR1 SGHTS, CDR2 YDEGEE. V was cut by 1 base and J by 1 base, with 9 bases left in between. The CDR3 loop spans 15 amino acids. CDR3 sequence (DNA): TGTGCCAGCAGCTTGATCGGACGATCTGGAAACACCATATATTTT. Protein product: CASSLIGRSGNTIYF.

About this clonotype itself: Possible read error: a much larger clone is one base away. V gene TRBV3-1 combines with J gene TRBJ1-2, with no clear D. V dropped 5 bases and J dropped 4 bases, with 23 bases sitting between them. The CDR3 contains 17 residues. Germline V CDR1 and CDR2: LGHDT, YNNKEL (reference sequence). CDR3 region: CASSTHYTLRKTYGYTF. The CDR3 nucleotides are TGTGCCAGCAGCACCCATTACACCCTTCGAAAGACCTATGGCTACACCTTC.

In its sample, this clonotype was seen once. Possible read error: a much larger clone is one base away. V and J are TRBV3-1 and TRBJ2-7; possibly TRBD2 for D (5 bases). The V gene's germline CDR1 is LGHDT and CDR2 YNNKEL (reference sequence). The CDR3 is 14 amino acids. DNA of the CDR3: TGTACCAGCAGCCCGGACGGGATAACCTACGAGCAGTACTTC. This translates into CTSSPDGITYEQYF.

V and J are TRBV5-3 and TRBJ1-2; no clear D. TRBV5-3 is assigned to the ORF class and has an uncertain function. Trimming stripped 5 bases from V and 4 bases from J, with 21 bases between. The CDR3 sequence is 16 residues long. The DNA of the CDR3 is TGTGCCAGAAGAGACCAAGTGGTGAGAAAGACCTATGGCTACACCTTC. Residues: CARRDQVVRKTYGYTF.

As to this clonotype: A much larger clone sits a single nucleotide away, making a read error possible. The chain employs TRBV6-1 and TRBJ1-2, with D unclear. From germline, CDR1 is MNHNS and CDR2 SASEGT. The CDR3 runs to 16 residues. The V and J ends lost 2 bases and 0 bases respectively, with 13 bases between them. CDR3 residues: CASSEHRVAANYGYTF. In DNA form, the CDR3 reads TGTGCCAGCAGTGAACATCGGGTAGCCGCTAACTATGGCTACACCTTC.

The V and J genes are TRBV11-3 and TRBJ1-2; D uncertain. The CDR3 is 17 amino acids. V was trimmed by 5 bases and J by 4 bases, leaving 23 bases between them. Germline-derived CDR1 and CDR2 are SGHNT and YENEEA. This CDR3 reads CASSRKSDLGKTYGYTF. CDR3 bases: TGTGCCAGCAGCCGCAAAAGCGATCTCGGAAAGACCTATGGCTACACCTTC.

Comments on this clonotype: This clone may be a read error of a much larger clone one base away. The CDR3: CASSQGGGGKQPQHF. As DNA, the CDR3 is TGTGCCAGCAGCCAGGGAGGGGGCGGCAAGCAGCCCCAGCATTTT. This chain connects TRBV9 to TRBJ1-5, with 7 bases fitting TRBD1. This CDR3 has 15 residues. From germline, CDR1 is SGDLS and CDR2 YYNGEE.

About this clonotype itself: A much larger clone is a single base away; this may be a read error. This chain connects TRBV9 to TRBJ1-2, with D perhaps matching TRBD1 (6 bases). The CDR3 sequence is 15 residues long. The V and J ends lost 6 bases and 4 bases respectively, with 19 bases between them. CDR1 and CDR2 from the germline V gene are SGDLS and YYNGEE. The CDR3 DNA reads as TGTGCCAGCAACGGACTGCAGGGGACGATCTATGGCTACACCTTC. Its protein product is CASNGLQGTIYGYTF. The full variable domain, its missing parts supplied by reference TRBV9 and TRBJ1-2, is DSGVTQTPKHLITATGQRVTLRCSPRSGDLSVYWYQQSLDQGLQFLIQYYNGEERAKGNILERFSAQQFPDLHSELNLSSLELGDSALYFCASNGLQGTIYGYTFGSGTRLTVV.

This clonotype was detected only a few times. V and J are TRBV27 and TRBJ2-3; 10 positions agree with TRBD2. This CDR3 is built from 20 residues. The trim removed 0 bases at V and 3 bases at J, leaving 15 bases unmatched. Germline CDR1 is MNHEY and CDR2 is SMNVEV (reference sequence). CDR3 protein: CASSLSIHLASGSVTDTQYF. CDR3 nucleotide sequence: TGTGCCAGCAGTTTATCGATACACCTAGCTAGCGGGAGCGTAACAGATACGCAGTATTTT.

Points on this clonotype: Germline is not matched at one junction end, which may reflect a read error. The chain has TRBV19 and TRBJ1-1; TRBD1 agrees at 8 bases. This CDR3 region has 15 residues. Germline assignment: CDR1 LNHDA and CDR2 SQIVND (reference sequence). CDR3 nucleotides: TGTGCCGGTAGTACCTACAGGGGGGCGAACACTGAAGCTTTCTTT. Translation gives CAGSTYRGANTEAFF.

The table lists this clonotype with many counts. The chain carries TRBV7-2 and TRBJ1-2; D is undetermined. Germline loops: CDR1 SGHTA, CDR2 FQGNSA. The germline V and J ends were trimmed by 5 bases and 4 bases, with 23 bases remaining between them. The CDR3 is 17 residues long. The CDR3 nucleotides are TGTGCCAGCAGCCATTTGGCCAGAGACGGAAAGACCTATGGCTACACCTTC. Translating gives CASSHLARDGKTYGYTF.

Ten or more counts support this clonotype. The chain joins TRBV25-1 to TRBJ2-1, with TRBD1 matching 10 bases. Germline CDR1 is MGHDK and CDR2 is SYGVNS. Trimming removed 4 bases from V and 6 bases from J; junction bases left unmatched: 9. There are 16 residues in the CDR3. DNA of the CDR3: TGTGCCAGCAGTGGGTACGACAGGGGGCCAGGCAATGAGCAGTTCTTC. It codes for CASSGYDRGPGNEQFF.

This clonotype was observed a handful of times. V usage is TRBV7-2 and J usage is TRBJ1-2; no clear D. Germline assignment: CDR1 SGHTA and CDR2 FQGNSA. The CDR3 has 17 residues. V lost 5 bases to trimming and J lost 4 bases, with 23 bases between them. CDR3: CASSSIVRDGKTYGYTF. CDR3 sequence (DNA): TGTGCCAGCAGCAGTATTGTCAGAGACGGAAAGACCTATGGCTACACCTTC.

A single count supports this clonotype. A much larger clone lies one base from this, so it may be a read error. This chain joins TRBV3-1 and TRBJ2-5, with D uncertain. Per the germline V gene, CDR1 is LGHDT and CDR2 is YNNKEL (reference sequence). The V end lost 5 bases, the J end lost 5 bases, and 24 bases lay between the germline ends. The CDR3 sequence is 17 residues long. CDR3 sequence: CASSTTVPTSFSETQYF. CDR3 in DNA: TGTGCCAGCAGCACCACTGTTCCCACTTCTTTCTCTGAGACCCAGTACTTC.

This clonotype was detected many times. CDR3 sequence reads: CASSLMGRLGGEWQFF. The CDR3 region has the DNA TGTGCCAGCAGCTTAATGGGGAGATTGGGGGGCGAGTGGCAGTTCTTC. The V call is TRBV11-2, the J call TRBJ2-1; the D gene could be TRBD1 or TRBD2 (6 bases each). CDR3 length equals 16 residues. Germline CDR1 is SGHAT and CDR2 is FQNNGV. The ends were cut back, 2 bases at V and 12 bases at J, with 23 bases in the middle. Combining the CDR3 with reference TRBV11-2 and TRBJ2-1 gives the whole variable domain EAGVAQSPRYKIIEKRQSVAFWCNPISGHATLYWYQQILGQGPKLLIQFQNNGVVDDSQLPKDRFSAERLKGVDSTLKIQPAKLEDSAVYLCASSLMGRLGGEWQFFGPGTRLTVL.

Comments on this clonotype: This clone may be a read error of a much larger clone one base away. This rearrangement joins TRBV12-3 or TRBV12-4 to TRBJ1-2; D call uncertain. This CDR3 is 15 amino acids long. Trimming pared 7 bases from V and 5 bases from J, leaving 20 bases between. As DNA, the CDR3 is TGTGCCAGCAATCCGCCGGGCACCAGGAGGTATGGCTACACCTTC. It yields the protein CASNPPGTRRYGYTF.

This clonotype has just a few counts. Given a much more abundant clone one base away, this may be a read error. The chain combines TRBV6-5 with TRBJ1-2; D is ambiguous. From germline, CDR1 is MNHEY and CDR2 SVGAGI. V lost 4 bases and J 4 bases, leaving 22 bases between the germline ends. The length of the CDR3 is 17 residues. This CDR3 reads CASSCYRPYGKTYGYTF. CDR3 coding DNA: TGTGCCAGCAGTTGTTATCGGCCTTACGGAAAGACCTATGGCTACACCTTC.